One sample yielded the 10 T cell receptor beta chains listed below, sequenced in a study of blood T cell repertoires in COVID-19. Sequenced by immunoSEQ multiplex PCR; TCRdb stores in-frame clones only, minus some. The sample lists around 63,000 clones, around 77% occurring once. The sample comprised peripheral blood. The receptors were sampled from an older woman with COVID-19, enrolled during active disease.

The chain recombines TRBV19 with TRBJ2-1, with 8 positions matching TRBD2. Germline loops: CDR1 LNHDA, CDR2 SQIVND (reference sequence). The CDR3 is 16 residues long. V was clipped by 6 bases and J by 5 bases; unmatched bases: 12. CDR3 sequence: CASRATLAGKNNEQFF. The CDR3 DNA is TGTGCCAGTAGGGCCACCCTAGCGGGTAAAAACAATGAGCAGTTCTTC.

The DNA for the CDR3 is TGTGCCAGCTCACCGAGGGCGGCCACAGATACGCAGTATTTT. Encoded protein: CASSPRAATDTQYF. J is TRBJ2-3 and V is TRBV18; weak D call: TRBD2 (5 bases). CDR3 size: 14 residues. V lost 3 bases and J lost 2, with 9 bases in between. Germline V gene lookup returns CDR1 KGHSH and CDR2 LQKENI.

The gene calls are TRBV7-3 and TRBJ1-1, with TRBD1 identical over 7 bases. The CDR3 is 15 amino acids. The germline V gene encodes CDR1 SGHTA and CDR2 FQGTGA. With 1 base clipped from V and 3 bases from J, the junction kept 5 bases outside the gene matches. The CDR3 reads CASSLNPRGDTEAFF. For the CDR3, the DNA is TGTGCCAGCAGCTTAAACCCCAGGGGGGACACTGAAGCTTTCTTT.

Comment on this clone: Additional DNA sequences in this sample encode the identical CDR3. The rearrangement links TRBV19 to TRBJ1-2; 8 bases line up with TRBD1. The CDR3 is made up of 15 amino acids. Germline-derived CDR1 and CDR2 are LNHDA and SQIVND (reference sequence). J lost 5 bases, V lost 3 bases, and 8 bases had no gene match. The CDR3 sequence is CASSMGQGASYGYTF. DNA of the CDR3: TGTGCCAGTAGTATGGGGCAGGGGGCCTCTTATGGCTACACCTTC. Full variable domain (outside the CDR3, taken from reference TRBV19 and TRBJ1-2): DGGITQSPKYLFRKEGQNVTLSCEQNLNHDAMYWYRQDPGQGLRLIYYSQIVNDFQKGDIAEGYSVSREKKESFPLTVTSAQKNPTAFYLCASSMGQGASYGYTFGSGTRLTVV.

The genes are TRBV5-1 and TRBJ2-1; TRBD2 aligns across 10 bases. Trimming took 0 bases from V and 2 from J; bases not matched to a gene: 2. Germline V gives CDR1 SGHRS, CDR2 YFSETQ. The CDR3 has 16 amino acids. The DNA of the CDR3 is TGCGCCAGCAGCTTGGCCACTAGCGGGGCCTACAATGAGCAGTTCTTC. This translates into CASSLATSGAYNEQFF.

The CDR3: CASSEARLNSNQPQHF. In nucleotides, the CDR3 is TGTGCCAGCAGTGAAGCGCGACTGAATAGCAATCAGCCCCAGCATTTT. The V gene is TRBV6-1, the J gene TRBJ1-5; D not certain. This CDR3 is built from 16 residues. CDR1 and CDR2 from the germline V gene are MNHNS and SASEGT. Trimming took 0 bases from V and 0 from J, leaving 9 bases between them.

The chain links TRBV9 to TRBJ2-1; D uncertain. Per the germline V gene, CDR1 is SGDLS and CDR2 is YYNGEE. V shed 5 bases and J shed 2 bases, with 11 bases lying between them. This CDR3 is built from 14 residues. The CDR3 is CASSPSGTYNEQFF. CDR3 coding DNA: TGTGCCAGCAGTCCCTCAGGTACCTACAATGAGCAGTTCTTC.

V is TRBV7-3 and J is TRBJ1-1; 12 nucleotides match TRBD1. V gave up 6 bases and J gave up 3 bases; unmatched junction bases: 5. This CDR3 is 15 amino acids long. Germline V gene lookup returns CDR1 SGHTA and CDR2 FQGTGA. CDR3 sequence (DNA): TGTGCCAGCAGGGGACAGGGGGCGAGAGACACTGAAGCTTTCTTT. Encoded protein: CASRGQGARDTEAFF.

This sequence joins TRBV3-1 (or the pseudogene TRBV3-2) and TRBJ2-6, with a tentative D call TRBD2 (6 bases). The V gene's germline CDR1 is LGHDT and CDR2 YNNKEL (reference sequence). The CDR3 sequence is 16 residues long. V dropped 1 base and J dropped 2 bases, with 9 bases sitting between them. The CDR3 nucleotides are TGTGCCAGCAGCCAAGCCACGGGGGCTGGGGCCAACGTCCTGACTTTC. It specifies CASSQATGAGANVLTF.

The table lists this clone with a count of one. This chain connects TRBV19 to TRBJ1-1; D unresolved. Germline CDR1 LNHDA, CDR2 SQIVND (reference sequence). V shed 7 bases and J shed 1 base, with 19 bases lying between them. The CDR3 has 16 residues. The CDR3 reads CASTPGMSRKNTEAFF. CDR3 DNA sequence: TGTGCCAGTACCCCAGGTATGAGCAGAAAGAACACTGAAGCTTTCTTT.